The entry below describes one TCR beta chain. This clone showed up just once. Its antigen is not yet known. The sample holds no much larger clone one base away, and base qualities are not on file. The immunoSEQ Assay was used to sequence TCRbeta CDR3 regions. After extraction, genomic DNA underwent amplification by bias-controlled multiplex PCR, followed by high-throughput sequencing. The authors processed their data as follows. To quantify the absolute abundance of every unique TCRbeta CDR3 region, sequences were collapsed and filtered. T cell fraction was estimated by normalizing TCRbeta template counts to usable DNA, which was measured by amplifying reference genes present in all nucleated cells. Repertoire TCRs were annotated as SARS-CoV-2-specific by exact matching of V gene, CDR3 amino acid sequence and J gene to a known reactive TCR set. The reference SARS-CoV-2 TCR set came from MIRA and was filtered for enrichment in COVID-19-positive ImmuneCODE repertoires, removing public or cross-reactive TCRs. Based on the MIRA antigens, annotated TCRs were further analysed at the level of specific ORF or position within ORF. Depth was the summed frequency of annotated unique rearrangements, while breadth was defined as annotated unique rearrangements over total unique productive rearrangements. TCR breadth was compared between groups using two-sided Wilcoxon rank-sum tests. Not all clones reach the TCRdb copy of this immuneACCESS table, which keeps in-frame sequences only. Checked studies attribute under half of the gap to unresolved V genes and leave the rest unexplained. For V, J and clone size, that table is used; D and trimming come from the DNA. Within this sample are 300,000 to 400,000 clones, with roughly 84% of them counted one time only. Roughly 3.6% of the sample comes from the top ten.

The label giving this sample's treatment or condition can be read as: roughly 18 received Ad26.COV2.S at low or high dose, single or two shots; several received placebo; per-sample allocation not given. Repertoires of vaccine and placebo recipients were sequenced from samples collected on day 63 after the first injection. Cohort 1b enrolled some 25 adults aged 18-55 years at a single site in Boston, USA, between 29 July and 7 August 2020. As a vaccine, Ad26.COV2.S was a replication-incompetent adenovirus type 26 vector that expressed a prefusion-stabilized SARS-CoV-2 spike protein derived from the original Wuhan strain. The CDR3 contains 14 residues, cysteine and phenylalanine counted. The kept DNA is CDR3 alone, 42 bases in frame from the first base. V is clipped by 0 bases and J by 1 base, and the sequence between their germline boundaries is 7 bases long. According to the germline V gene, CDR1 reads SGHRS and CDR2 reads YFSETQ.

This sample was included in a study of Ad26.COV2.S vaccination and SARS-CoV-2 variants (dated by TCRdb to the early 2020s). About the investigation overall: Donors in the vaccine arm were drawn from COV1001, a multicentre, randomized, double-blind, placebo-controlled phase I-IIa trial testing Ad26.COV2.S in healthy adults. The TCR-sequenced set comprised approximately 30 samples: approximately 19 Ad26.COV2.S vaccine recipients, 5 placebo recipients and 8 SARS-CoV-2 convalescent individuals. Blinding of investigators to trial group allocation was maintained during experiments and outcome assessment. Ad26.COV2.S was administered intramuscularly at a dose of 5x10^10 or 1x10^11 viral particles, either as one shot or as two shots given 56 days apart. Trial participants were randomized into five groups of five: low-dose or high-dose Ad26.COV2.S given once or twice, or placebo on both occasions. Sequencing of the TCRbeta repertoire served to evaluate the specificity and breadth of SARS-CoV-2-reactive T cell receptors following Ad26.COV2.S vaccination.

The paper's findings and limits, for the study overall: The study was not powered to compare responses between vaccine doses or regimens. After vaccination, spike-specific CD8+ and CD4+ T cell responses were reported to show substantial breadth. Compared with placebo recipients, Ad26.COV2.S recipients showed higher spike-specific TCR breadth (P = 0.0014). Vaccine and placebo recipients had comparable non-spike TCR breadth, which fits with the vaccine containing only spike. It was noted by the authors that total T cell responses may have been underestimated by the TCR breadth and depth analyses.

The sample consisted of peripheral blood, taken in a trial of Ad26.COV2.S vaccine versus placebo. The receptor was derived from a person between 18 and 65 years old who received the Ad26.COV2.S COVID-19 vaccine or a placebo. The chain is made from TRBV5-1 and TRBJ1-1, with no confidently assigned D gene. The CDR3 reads CASSLDPQNTEAFF. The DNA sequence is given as TGCGCCAGCAGCTTGGATCCCCAGAACACTGAAGCTTTCTTT.